Below, 24 T cell receptor beta chains from the same sample are listed, as sequenced in a study of regulatory T cells in long-lasting Graves disease (dated by TCRdb to about 2021). What this sample's time point label stands for: persistent/refractory GD, antithyroid drugs over 5 years with positive TRAb. RNA was extracted from PBMCs in TRIzol for both TCR sequencing and RNA sequencing. Library preparation used multiplex PCR. These reads were obtained on an Illumina HiSeq 4000. TCR beta libraries were built with iRepertoire HTBI primers and Arm-PCR amplification of CDR3 regions. The public reads were reanalyzed by TCRdb: fastp trimming at Q25, MiXCR alignment, in-frame beta chains only. Each CDR3 protein gets just one entry, which takes the most common genes and DNA from the rows behind it. The sample table shows about 290,000 distinct CDR3 sequences, and around a fifth are seen once. More than 50% of the sample rests with the top ten.

The material was peripheral blood mononuclear cells (PBMCs), obtained when the disease was refractory, from a patient treated with antithyroid drugs. The source is a female donor with Graves disease.

The sample holds many counts of this clonotype. This chain uses TRBV30 with TRBJ1-4; no clear D gene. The length of the CDR3 is 13 residues. The germline V gene has CDR1 GTSNPN and CDR2 SVGIG (reference sequence). The V and J ends lost 0 bases and 4 bases respectively, with 6 bases between them. CDR3 DNA sequence: TGTGCCTGGAGTGTTGGCGGTAATGAAAAACTGTTTTTT. It encodes CAWSVGGNEKLFF.

This clonotype has more than one count but fewer than ten. This chain connects TRBV7-2 to TRBJ2-7; D may be TRBD1 or TRBD2 (7 bases each). V lost 5 bases to trimming and J lost 6 bases, with 17 bases between them. Looked up from germline, CDR1 is SGHTA and CDR2 is FQGNSA. CDR3 length: 14 amino acids. This chain's CDR3 is CASSLGGGGGEQYF. The CDR3 coding sequence is TGTGCCAGCAGCCTGGGAGGGGGCGGAGGCGAGCAGTACTTC.

This chain joins TRBV5-1 and TRBJ2-5, with 12 positions matching TRBD2. V was pared by 0 bases and J by 5 bases, with 2 bases of the junction left unmatched. Per germline, CDR1 SGHRS and CDR2 YFSETQ. This CDR3 region has 15 residues. As DNA, the CDR3 is TGCGCCAGCAGCTTGGAGACTAGCGGGAGTGAGACCCAGTACTTC. Residues: CASSLETSGSETQYF.

This clonotype was picked up many times. J is TRBJ1-2 and V is TRBV15; 9 nucleotides agree with TRBD1. The CDR3 sequence is 15 residues long. Germline CDR1 reads LNHNV; CDR2 reads YYDKDF (reference sequence). J lost 12 bases, V lost 6 bases, and 17 bases had no gene match. CDR3 residues: CATSPSTGTGRLNTF. The CDR3 nucleotides read TGTGCCACCAGTCCATCAACCGGGACAGGGAGATTAAACACCTTC.

This clonotype was counted at least ten times. The chain joins TRBV28 to TRBJ1-1; weak D call: TRBD1 (6 bases). Trimming shortened V by 2 bases and J by 8 bases, and 9 bases separated the two germline ends. The germline CDR1 and CDR2 sequences are MDHEN and SYDVKM. The CDR3 is made up of 12 amino acids. The CDR3 reads CASSLRGFEAFF. The DNA of the CDR3 is TGTGCCAGCAGTTTAAGGGGGTTCGAAGCTTTCTTT.

There are a few counts of this clonotype. The rearrangement joins TRBV29-1 to TRBJ2-2; D unclear. CDR3 length: 15 residues. V lost 2 bases, J lost 0 bases, and 10 bases lay in between. Per the germline V gene, CDR1 is SQVTM and CDR2 is ANQGSEA. The CDR3 DNA sequence: TGCAGCGTTGAATCCGCCACATCGAACACCGGGGAGCTGTTTTTT. Translated: CSVESATSNTGELFF.

To note about this clonotype: Compared with germline, one end of the junction differs, possibly owing to a read error. This sequence joins TRBV20-1 and TRBJ1-2, with 7 bases lining up with TRBD1. CDR3 length: 14 amino acids. Germline CDR1 reads DFQATT; CDR2 reads SNEGSKA (reference sequence). The CDR3 protein is CSARPRQGGHFYPF. CDR3 bases: TGCAGTGCTCGGCCAAGACAGGGAGGTCATTTCTACCCCTTC.

The gene calls are TRBV20-1 and TRBJ2-7; tentatively, D is TRBD1 (6 bases). The length of the CDR3 is 14 residues. V lost 4 bases to trimming and J lost 5 bases, with 18 bases between them. CDR1 is DFQATT, CDR2 SNEGSKA, per germline (reference sequence). The CDR3 nucleotides are TGCAGTGCTACCTACACAGGGAGTCTCCACGAGCAGTACTTC. Translation: CSATYTGSLHEQYF.

In this sample, this clonotype turned up many times. The rearrangement uses TRBV2 and TRBJ1-5, with unresolved D. The CDR3 totals 17 residues. The germline V gene encodes CDR1 SNHLY and CDR2 FYNNEI. Trimming took 4 bases from V and 7 from J, leaving 23 bases between them. As DNA, the CDR3 is TGTGCCAGCAGTGTGGGTATGTCAGCCGCCAACCCCCAGCCCCAGCATTTT. Encoded protein: CASSVGMSAANPQPQHF.

The chain couples TRBV12-3 or TRBV12-4 to TRBJ2-2; 9 positions agree with TRBD1. Trimming at V came to 6 bases and at J to 7 bases, leaving 3 bases not matched to a gene. The CDR3 runs 13 residues. DNA for the CDR3: TGTGCCAGCAGACAGGGGGCGGTCGGGGAGCTGTTTTTT. Protein sequence: CASRQGAVGELFF.

This clonotype was counted at least ten times. The CDR3 protein is CASSRGQGEKLFF. CDR3 nucleotide sequence: TGTGCCAGCAGTCGAGGACAAGGAGAAAAACTGTTTTTT. The rearrangement joins TRBV7-9 to TRBJ1-4, with a possible D match to TRBD1 (5 bases). CDR1 and CDR2 (germline): SEHNR, FQNEAQ (reference sequence). The CDR3 sequence is 13 residues long. V lost 6 bases and J 8 bases, leaving 13 bases between the germline ends.

For this clonotype: At one end the junction does not follow the germline gene, possibly because of a read error. The rearrangement uses TRBV4-2 and TRBJ1-4; 9 bases agree with TRBD1. This CDR3 region has 15 residues. Germline CDR1 LGHNA, CDR2 YNFKEQ. This CDR3 reads CASNQSGTGHEKLFF. The CDR3 nucleotides read TGTGCCAGCAACCAATCGGGGACAGGGCATGAAAAACTGTTTTTT.

This clonotype came up many times. The genes are TRBV7-2 and TRBJ1-2; D is unclear. The CDR3 runs to 12 residues. CDR1 SGHTA and CDR2 FQGNSA come from the germline V gene. Trimming stripped 0 bases from V and 4 bases from J, with 3 bases between. CDR3 residues: CASSLAGYGYTF. In DNA form, the CDR3 reads TGTGCCAGCAGCTTAGCGGGCTATGGCTACACCTTC.

This clonotype appeared many times. The chain links TRBV28 to TRBJ2-7; D is unresolved. V lost 11 bases and J lost 1, with 15 bases in between. The CDR3 has 13 residues. The germline gives CDR1 MDHEN, CDR2 SYDVKM. This CDR3 reads CAESGSSSYEQYF. Here the CDR3 DNA reads TGTGCCGAGTCGGGCAGTTCGTCCTACGAGCAGTACTTC.

The chain uses TRBV7-9 and TRBJ2-5; D call uncertain. The V gene lost 2 bases and the J gene lost 2 bases, with 12 bases spanning the gap. Germline loops: CDR1 SEHNR, CDR2 FQNEAQ (reference sequence). The CDR3 totals 15 residues. CDR3 residues: CASSLTQQLQETQYF. The CDR3 DNA sequence: TGTGCCAGCAGCTTAACACAACAGCTACAAGAGACCCAGTACTTC.

Only one count was recorded for this clonotype. Being one base from a much bigger clone, this may be a read error. In DNA, the CDR3 is TGTGCCTGCAGTTCTGGACAGAACAATCAGCCCCAGCATTTT. Translation: CACSSGQNNQPQHF. The J gene is TRBJ1-5, the V gene TRBV28; D may be TRBD1 (6 bases). Germline CDR1 is MDHEN and CDR2 is SYDVKM. The CDR3 extends over 14 amino acids.

J is TRBJ2-7 and V is TRBV29-1; D not certain. This CDR3 is built from 11 residues. Germline loops: CDR1 SQVTM, CDR2 ANQGSEA. V gave up 6 bases and J gave up 7 bases, with 13 bases separating them. The CDR3 reads CSVLFASEQYF. The CDR3 DNA is TGCAGCGTATTGTTCGCGAGTGAGCAGTACTTC.

This clonotype was detected many times. This chain uses TRBV7-2 with TRBJ2-5; TRBD1 matches at 10 bases. CDR1 is SGHTA and CDR2 is FQGNSA in the germline V gene. The CDR3 runs 16 residues. V gave up 2 bases and J gave up 4 bases; unmatched junction bases: 7. The CDR3 DNA reads TGTGCCAGCAGCTTACAGGGACAGGGGCTACGAGAGACCCAGTACTTC. Translation gives CASSLQGQGLRETQYF.

The chain couples TRBV9 to TRBJ1-1, with a weak D call TRBD1 (6 bases). V was clipped by 3 bases and J by 3 bases, with 18 bases between them. CDR1 is SGDLS and CDR2 is YYNGEE in the germline V gene. This CDR3 region has 16 residues. CDR3 loop: CASSERGGVFDTEAFF. CDR3 in DNA: TGTGCCAGCAGCGAAAGGGGGGGGGTCTTTGACACTGAAGCTTTCTTT.

Many counts were recorded for this clonotype. The chain joins TRBV15 to TRBJ1-1; weak D call: TRBD1 (6 bases). The germline gives CDR1 LNHNV, CDR2 YYDKDF (reference sequence). Trimming removed 2 bases from V and 4 bases from J, with 8 bases in between. The CDR3 has 13 amino acids. The DNA for the CDR3 is TGTGCCACCAGCAGAAACAGGGTCACTGAAGCTTTCTTT. Its translation: CATSRNRVTEAFF.

This clonotype was counted ten times or more. The chain employs TRBV15 and TRBJ2-5; TRBD1 or TRBD2 may be the D gene (6 bases each). Trimming took off 0 bases at V and 3 bases at J, with 14 bases between the two ends. This CDR3 is built from 16 residues. Germline CDR1 is LNHNV and CDR2 is YYDKDF (reference sequence). The CDR3 bases are TGTGCCACCAGCAGAGACGGAGGGGACAAGAAAGAGACCCAGTACTTC. Its translation: CATSRDGGDKKETQYF.

The chain couples TRBV4-2 to TRBJ2-7, with 9 bases matching TRBD2. V gave up 2 bases and J gave up 4 bases; unmatched junction bases: 6. Germline lookup yields CDR1 LGHNA and CDR2 YNFKEQ. This CDR3 spans 15 amino acids. CDR3 loop: CASSQNSGSGYEQYF. As DNA, the CDR3 is TGTGCCAGCAGCCAAAATAGCGGGAGCGGGTACGAGCAGTACTTC.

This clonotype was detected ten times or more. The V call is TRBV7-2, the J call TRBJ1-1, with 8 bases matching TRBD1. The CDR3 sequence is 14 residues long. Germline V gene data show CDR1 as SGHTA and CDR2 as FQGNSA. Losses at the gene ends were 2 bases for V and 4 bases for J; bases not matched to a gene: 3. CDR3 DNA sequence: TGTGCCAGCAGCTTATCAACAGGGGGCACTGAAGCTTTCTTT. Amino acid sequence: CASSLSTGGTEAFF.

This clonotype turned up a few times. The chain carries TRBV7-2 and TRBJ1-5; no clear D gene. The CDR3 extends over 15 amino acids. V lost 2 bases, J lost 7 bases, and 15 bases lay in between. Germline V gene lookup returns CDR1 SGHTA and CDR2 FQGNSA. The CDR3 here is CASSLLNSHLQPQHF. CDR3 in DNA: TGTGCCAGCAGCTTATTGAACAGCCACCTCCAGCCCCAGCATTTT.